This TCR beta chain was sequenced for a study of post-analysis software for immune sequencing data. Study-level points and caveats: Higher frequency in patients than in controls was seen for about five TRBV segments, with TRBV5-6, TRBV5-1 and TRBV20-1 among them.

V lost 3 bases to trimming and J lost 2 bases; unmatched junction nucleotides: 6. In germline, CDR1 is MNHEY, CDR2 SMNVEV (reference sequence). The CDR3 extends over 16 amino acids. Unique-molecular-identifier-tagged TCR beta cDNA libraries were used. TCRdb reprocessed the PCR reads via MiXCR and lists one record per CDR3 protein. The top ten clones hold 4.6% of a sample with 750,000 to 950,000 distinct CDR3 sequences, roughly 50% of them seen once. In regard to this clonotype: The antigen remains undetermined.

Material for sequencing was blood. V gene TRBV27 combines with J gene TRBJ2-7; 11 bases match TRBD1. The TCR comes from a girl aged 10 to 17 with multiple sclerosis. The DNA for the CDR3 is TGTGCCAGCAGTTTGGCAGGACAGGGGGCTACCTACGAGCAGTACTTC. This translates into CASSLAGQGATYEQYF.